The following is a TCR beta chain sequence with its context. This specimen belongs to a study of T cell responses to AZD1222 COVID-19 vaccine. The protocol was immunoSEQ multiplex PCR, while the TCRdb copy is restricted to in-frame clones and leaves out a portion. The sample includes 99,000 or so clones, roughly 91% of them seen just once. Trimming removed 2 bases at V and 5 bases at J, with 12 bases between. Germline CDR1 reads MNHEY; CDR2 reads SVGEGT. The length of the CDR3 is 14 residues. This chain links TRBV6-2 or TRBV6-3 with TRBJ1-2, with a possible D match to TRBD1 (6 bases). This material consisted of peripheral blood, taken on day 0 of AZD1222 vaccination. The receptor was derived from an adult in good health. In DNA, the CDR3 is TGTGCCAGCAGTTACCTACCGGACAGATATGGCTACACCTTC. Translating gives CASSYLPDRYGYTF.